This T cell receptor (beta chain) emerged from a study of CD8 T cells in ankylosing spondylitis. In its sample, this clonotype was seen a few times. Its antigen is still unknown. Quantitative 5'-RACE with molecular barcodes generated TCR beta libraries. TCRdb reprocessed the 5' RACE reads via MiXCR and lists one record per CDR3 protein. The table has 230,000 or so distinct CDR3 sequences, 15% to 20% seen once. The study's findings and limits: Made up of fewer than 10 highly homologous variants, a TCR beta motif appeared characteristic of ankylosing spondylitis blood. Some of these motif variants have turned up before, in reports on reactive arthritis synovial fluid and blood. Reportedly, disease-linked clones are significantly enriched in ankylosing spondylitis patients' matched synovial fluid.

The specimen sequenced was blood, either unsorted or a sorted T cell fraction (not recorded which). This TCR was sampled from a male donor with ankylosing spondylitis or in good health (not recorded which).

CDR3: CASSYSSGEGHNEQFF. The CDR3 DNA reads as TGTGCCAGCAGTTATTCTAGCGGGGAGGGTCACAATGAGCAGTTCTTC. The V and J genes are TRBV6-5 and TRBJ2-1; 9 bases match TRBD2. The CDR3 covers 16 residues. With 3 bases clipped from V and 5 bases from J, the junction kept 8 bases outside the gene matches. CDR1 is MNHEY and CDR2 is SVGAGI in the germline V gene.